These 6 T cell receptor beta chains were sequenced from one sample in a study of control samples from healthy donors and cancer patients. This table comes from immunoSEQ multiplex PCR, and its TCRdb copy is limited to in-frame clones, with some not included. The table lists fewer than 200,000 clones, approximately 94% of them singletons. The sequencing input was PBMCs. Source of these receptors: a man in his fifties or sixties with colorectal cancer.

The genes are TRBV6-5 and TRBJ1-2; a weak D match, TRBD1 (5 bases). The ends were cut back, 2 bases at V and 2 bases at J, with 9 bases in the middle. This CDR3 is 14 amino acids long. CDR1 and CDR2 (germline): MNHEY, SVGAGI. This CDR3 is CASSYRGGNYGYTF. CDR3 DNA: TGTGCCAGCAGTTACAGGGGAGGAAACTATGGCTACACCTTC.

The rearrangement joins TRBV9 to TRBJ1-6, with D unresolved. V was trimmed by 0 bases and J by 10 bases, leaving 11 bases between them. Germline CDR1 reads SGDLS; CDR2 reads YYNGEE. The CDR3 contains 14 residues. CDR3 in DNA: TGTGCCAGCAGCGTAGCCGGGTCTCGATCACCCCTCCACTTT. Its protein is CASSVAGSRSPLHF.

Here the CDR3 DNA reads TGTGCCAGCAGTTACTTTGGGAGTAATGAGCAGTTCTTC. The encoded protein is CASSYFGSNEQFF. The chain has TRBV6-2 or TRBV6-3 and TRBJ2-1; perhaps TRBD2 as D (5 bases). Germline assignment: CDR1 MNHEY and CDR2 SVGEGT. Trimming removed 1 base at V and 7 bases at J, with 8 bases between. The CDR3 is 13 amino acids.

The chain uses TRBV3-1 (or the pseudogene TRBV3-2) and TRBJ2-1; 7 positions match TRBD2. V lost 1 base to trimming and J lost 8 bases; unmatched junction nucleotides: 8. Looked up from germline, CDR1 is LGHDT and CDR2 is YNNKEL (reference sequence). The CDR3 is made up of 15 amino acids. CDR3 protein: CASSQVSGGGDEQFF. For the CDR3, the DNA is TGTGCCAGCAGCCAAGTTTCTGGGGGAGGGGATGAGCAGTTCTTC.

J is TRBJ1-6 and V is TRBV5-8, with D possibly matching TRBD1 (5 bases). This CDR3 is built from 16 residues. Between the trimmed V and J ends, which lost 4 bases and 0 bases, there was a span of 11 bases. Germline V CDR1 and CDR2: SGHTS, YDEGEE. The CDR3 here is CASSPGGVSYNSPLHF. CDR3 sequence (DNA): TGTGCCAGCAGCCCGGGGGGGGTCTCCTATAATTCACCCCTCCACTTT.

The V gene is TRBV7-9, the J gene TRBJ1-5, with D unresolved. Trimming left V 1 base short and J 7 bases short, with 8 bases between. Germline CDR1 and CDR2: SEHNR and FQNEAQ (reference sequence). The CDR3 is made up of 13 amino acids. The CDR3 sequence is CASSLGADQPQHF. The CDR3 DNA sequence: TGTGCCAGCAGCTTAGGAGCCGACCAGCCCCAGCATTTT.